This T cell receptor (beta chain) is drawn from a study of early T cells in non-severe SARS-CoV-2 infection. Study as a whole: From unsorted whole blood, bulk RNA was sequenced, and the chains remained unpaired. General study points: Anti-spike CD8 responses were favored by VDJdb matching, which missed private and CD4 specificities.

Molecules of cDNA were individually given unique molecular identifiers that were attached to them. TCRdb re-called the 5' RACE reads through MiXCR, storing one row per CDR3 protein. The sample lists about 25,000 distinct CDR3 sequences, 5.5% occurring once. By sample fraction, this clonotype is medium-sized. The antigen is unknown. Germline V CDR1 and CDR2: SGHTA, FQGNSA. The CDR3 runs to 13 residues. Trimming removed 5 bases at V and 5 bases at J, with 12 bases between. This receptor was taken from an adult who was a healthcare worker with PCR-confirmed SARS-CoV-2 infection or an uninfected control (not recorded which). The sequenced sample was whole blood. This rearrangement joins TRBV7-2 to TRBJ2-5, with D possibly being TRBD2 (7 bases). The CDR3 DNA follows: TGTGCCAGCAGCCCGGGGGGCCGGGAGACCCAGTACTTC. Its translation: CASSPGGRETQYF.